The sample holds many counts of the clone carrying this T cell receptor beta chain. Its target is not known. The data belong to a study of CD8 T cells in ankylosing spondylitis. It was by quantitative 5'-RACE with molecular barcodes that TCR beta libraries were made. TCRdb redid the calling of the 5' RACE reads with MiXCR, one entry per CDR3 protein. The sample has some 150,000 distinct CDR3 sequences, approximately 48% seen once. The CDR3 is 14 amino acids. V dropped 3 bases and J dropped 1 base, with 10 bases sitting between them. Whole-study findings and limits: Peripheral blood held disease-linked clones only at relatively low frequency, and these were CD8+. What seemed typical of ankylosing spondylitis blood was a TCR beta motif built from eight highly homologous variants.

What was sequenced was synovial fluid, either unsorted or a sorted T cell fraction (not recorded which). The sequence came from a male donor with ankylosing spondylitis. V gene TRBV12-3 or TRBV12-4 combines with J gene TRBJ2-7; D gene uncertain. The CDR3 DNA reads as TGTGCCAGCAGTTTGGTTCCCGGATCCTACGAGCAGTACTTC. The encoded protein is CASSLVPGSYEQYF.